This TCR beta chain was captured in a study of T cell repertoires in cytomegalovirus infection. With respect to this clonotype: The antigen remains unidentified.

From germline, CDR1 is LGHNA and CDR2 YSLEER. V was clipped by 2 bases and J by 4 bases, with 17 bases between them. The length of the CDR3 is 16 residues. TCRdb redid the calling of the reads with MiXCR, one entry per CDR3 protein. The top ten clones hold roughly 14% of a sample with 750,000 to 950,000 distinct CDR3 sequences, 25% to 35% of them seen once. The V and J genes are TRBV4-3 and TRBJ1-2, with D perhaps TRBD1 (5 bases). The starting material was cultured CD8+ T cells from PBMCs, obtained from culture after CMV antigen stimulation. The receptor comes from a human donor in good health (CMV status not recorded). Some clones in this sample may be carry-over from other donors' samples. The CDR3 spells CASSQPLGGTRYGYTF. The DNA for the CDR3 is TGCGCCAGCAGCCAACCCCTCGGTGGGACTCGCTATGGCTACACCTTC.